The present entry profiles one T cell receptor (beta chain) with its context. Its target is unknown. Assay used: immunoSEQ multiplex PCR; TCRdb lists only in-frame clones, some missing. In the table there are under 25,000 clones, roughly 84% of which are singletons. The data were taken from a study of PD-L1 blockade in urothelial cancer. The CDR3 length is 16 residues. The ends lost 4 bases at V and 1 base at J; junction bases unmatched: 3. The germline gives CDR1 MGHRA, CDR2 YSYEKL. Broader study findings: Survival was better when pretreatment blood TCR clonality fell below the median.

The time point was: peripheral blood 6 weeks after treatment start. The sequence was obtained from a man in his sixties or seventies with urothelial cancer. The chain links TRBV4-1 to TRBJ2-1; the match to TRBD2 covers 11 bases. Sequenced here: PBMCs, sampled around atezolizumab (anti-PD-L1) treatment. In DNA, the CDR3 is TGCGCCAGCAGCCCACTAGCGGGAGTATCCTACAATGAGCAGTTCTTC. This sequence encodes CASSPLAGVSYNEQFF.